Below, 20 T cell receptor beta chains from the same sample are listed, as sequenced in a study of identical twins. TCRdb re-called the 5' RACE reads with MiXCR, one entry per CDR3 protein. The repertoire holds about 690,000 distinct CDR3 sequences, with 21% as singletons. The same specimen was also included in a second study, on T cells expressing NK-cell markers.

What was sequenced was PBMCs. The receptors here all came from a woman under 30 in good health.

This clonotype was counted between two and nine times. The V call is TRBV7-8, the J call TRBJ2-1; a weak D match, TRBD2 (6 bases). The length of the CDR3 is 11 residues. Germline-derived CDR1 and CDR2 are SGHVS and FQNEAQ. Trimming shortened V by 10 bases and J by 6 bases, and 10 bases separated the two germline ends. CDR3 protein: CATLASNEQFF. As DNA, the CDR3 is TGTGCCACCCTAGCGAGCAATGAGCAGTTCTTC.

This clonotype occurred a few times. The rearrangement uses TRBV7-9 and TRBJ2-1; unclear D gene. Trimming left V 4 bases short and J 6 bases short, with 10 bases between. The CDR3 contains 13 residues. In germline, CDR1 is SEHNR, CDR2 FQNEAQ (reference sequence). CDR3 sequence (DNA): TGTGCCAGCAGCTCCCCCTCGGTCAATGAGCAGTTCTTC. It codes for CASSSPSVNEQFF.

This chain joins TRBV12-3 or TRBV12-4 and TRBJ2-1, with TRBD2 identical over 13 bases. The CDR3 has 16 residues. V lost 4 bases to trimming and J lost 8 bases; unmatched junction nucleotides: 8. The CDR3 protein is CASSSPTSGRSDEQFF. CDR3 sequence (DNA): TGTGCCAGCAGTTCCCCGACTAGCGGGAGGTCGGATGAGCAGTTCTTC.

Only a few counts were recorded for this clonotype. CDR3 nucleotides: TGCGCCAGCAGCTTGGAACAGCGCCACCCCACAGATACGCAGTATTTT. The encoded protein is CASSLEQRHPTDTQYF. The chain combines TRBV5-1 with TRBJ2-3; D gene unclear. Germline V gene lookup returns CDR1 SGHRS and CDR2 YFSETQ. This CDR3 comprises 16 residues. Trimming removed 0 bases at V and 2 bases at J, with 13 bases between.

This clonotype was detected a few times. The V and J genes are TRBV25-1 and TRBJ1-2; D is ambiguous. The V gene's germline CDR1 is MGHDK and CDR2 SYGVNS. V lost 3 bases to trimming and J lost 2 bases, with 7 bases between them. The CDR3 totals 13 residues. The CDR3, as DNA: TGTGCCAGCAGTGACAGAATCAACTATGGCTACACCTTC. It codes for CASSDRINYGYTF.

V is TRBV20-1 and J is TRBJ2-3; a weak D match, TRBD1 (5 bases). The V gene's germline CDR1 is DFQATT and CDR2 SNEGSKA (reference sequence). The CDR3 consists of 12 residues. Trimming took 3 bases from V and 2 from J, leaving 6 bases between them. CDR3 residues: CSARTDTDTQYF. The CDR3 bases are TGCAGTGCTAGGACAGACACAGATACGCAGTATTTT.

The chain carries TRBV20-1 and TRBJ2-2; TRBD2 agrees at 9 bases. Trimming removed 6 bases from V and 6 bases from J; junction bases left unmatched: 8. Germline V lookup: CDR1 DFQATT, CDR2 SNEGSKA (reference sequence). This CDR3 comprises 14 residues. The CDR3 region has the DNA TGCAGTGCGAGCTGGCGGGGGGGCCCCGGGGAGCTGTTTTTT. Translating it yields CSASWRGGPGELFF.

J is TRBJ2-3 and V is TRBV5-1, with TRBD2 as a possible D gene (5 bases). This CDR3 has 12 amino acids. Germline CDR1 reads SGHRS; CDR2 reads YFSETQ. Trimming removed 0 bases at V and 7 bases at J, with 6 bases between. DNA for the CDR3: TGCGCCAGCAGCTTGGGGACTTATACGCAGTATTTT. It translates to CASSLGTYTQYF.

CDR3 DNA sequence: TGTGCCAGCAGTTTAACGGATGGCAGCACAGATACGCAGTATTTT. Protein sequence: CASSLTDGSTDTQYF. The chain has TRBV12-3 or TRBV12-4 and TRBJ2-3; D call uncertain. V was cut by 2 bases and J by 0 bases, with 9 bases left in between. The CDR3 has 15 amino acids.

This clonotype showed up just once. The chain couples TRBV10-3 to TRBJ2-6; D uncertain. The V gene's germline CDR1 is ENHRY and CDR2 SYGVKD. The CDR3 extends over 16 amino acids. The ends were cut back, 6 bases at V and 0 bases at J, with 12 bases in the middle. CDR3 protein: CAIRVTALSGANVLTF. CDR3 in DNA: TGTGCCATCAGAGTAACAGCTCTCTCTGGGGCCAACGTCCTGACTTTC.

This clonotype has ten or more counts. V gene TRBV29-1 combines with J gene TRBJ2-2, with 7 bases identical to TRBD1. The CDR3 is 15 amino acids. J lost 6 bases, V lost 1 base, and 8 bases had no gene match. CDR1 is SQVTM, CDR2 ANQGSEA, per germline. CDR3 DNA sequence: TGCAGCGTTGAAGGGCTGGGACAGACCCCCGGGGAGCTGTTTTTT. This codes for CSVEGLGQTPGELFF.

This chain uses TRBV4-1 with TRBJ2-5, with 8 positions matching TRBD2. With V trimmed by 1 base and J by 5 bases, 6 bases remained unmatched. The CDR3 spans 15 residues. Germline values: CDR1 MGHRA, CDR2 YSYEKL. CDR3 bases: TGCGCCAGCAGCCAAGGAGTAGTAGCGGGGGAGACCCAGTACTTC. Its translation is CASSQGVVAGETQYF.

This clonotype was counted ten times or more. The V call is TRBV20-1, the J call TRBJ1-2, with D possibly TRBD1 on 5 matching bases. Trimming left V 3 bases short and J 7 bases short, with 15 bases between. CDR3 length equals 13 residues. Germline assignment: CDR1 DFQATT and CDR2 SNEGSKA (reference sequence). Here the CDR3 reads CSASMLNGGGYTF. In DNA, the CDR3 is TGCAGTGCTAGTATGTTGAATGGGGGTGGCTACACCTTC.

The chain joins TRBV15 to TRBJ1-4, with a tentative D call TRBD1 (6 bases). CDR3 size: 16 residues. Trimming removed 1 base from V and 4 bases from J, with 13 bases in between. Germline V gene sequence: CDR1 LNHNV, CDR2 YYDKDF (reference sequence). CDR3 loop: CATSRVRDTLNEKLFF. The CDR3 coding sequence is TGTGCCACCAGCAGAGTCCGGGACACCCTTAATGAAAAACTGTTTTTT.

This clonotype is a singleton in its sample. CDR3 in amino acids: CASSSPTWSGEQYF. The CDR3 DNA reads TGTGCCAGCAGCTCTCCGACATGGAGTGGCGAGCAGTACTTC. The rearrangement links TRBV11-3 to TRBJ2-7; D uncertain. Germline values: CDR1 SGHNT, CDR2 YENEEA. CDR3 length: 14 amino acids. V was shortened by 4 bases and J by 6 bases, with 16 bases between the two germline ends.

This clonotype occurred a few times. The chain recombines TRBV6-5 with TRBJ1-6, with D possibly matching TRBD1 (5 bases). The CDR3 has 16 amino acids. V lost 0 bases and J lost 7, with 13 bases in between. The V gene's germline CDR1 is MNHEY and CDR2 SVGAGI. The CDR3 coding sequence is TGTGCCAGCAGTTACTCCCGGGACTATACAAATTCACCCCTCCACTTT. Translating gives CASSYSRDYTNSPLHF.

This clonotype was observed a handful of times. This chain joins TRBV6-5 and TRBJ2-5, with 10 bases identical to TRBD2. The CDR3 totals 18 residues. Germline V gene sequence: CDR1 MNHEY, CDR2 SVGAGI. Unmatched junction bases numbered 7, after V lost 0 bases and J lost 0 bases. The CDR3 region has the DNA TGTGCCAGCAGTTACTCCTTTAGTAGCGGGGGGTACCAAGAGACCCAGTACTTC. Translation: CASSYSFSSGGYQETQYF.

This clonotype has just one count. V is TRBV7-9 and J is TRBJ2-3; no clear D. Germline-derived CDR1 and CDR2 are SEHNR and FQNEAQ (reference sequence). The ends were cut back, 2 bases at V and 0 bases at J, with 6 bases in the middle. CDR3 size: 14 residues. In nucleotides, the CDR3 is TGTGCCAGCAGCTTATATACAAGCACAGATACGCAGTATTTT. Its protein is CASSLYTSTDTQYF.

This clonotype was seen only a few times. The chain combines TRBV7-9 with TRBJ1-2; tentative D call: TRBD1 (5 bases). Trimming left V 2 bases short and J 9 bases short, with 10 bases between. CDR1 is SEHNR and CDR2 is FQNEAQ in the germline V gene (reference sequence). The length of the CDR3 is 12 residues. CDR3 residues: CASSLPGTSYTF. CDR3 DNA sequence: TGTGCCAGCAGCTTACCGGGGACGAGCTACACCTTC.

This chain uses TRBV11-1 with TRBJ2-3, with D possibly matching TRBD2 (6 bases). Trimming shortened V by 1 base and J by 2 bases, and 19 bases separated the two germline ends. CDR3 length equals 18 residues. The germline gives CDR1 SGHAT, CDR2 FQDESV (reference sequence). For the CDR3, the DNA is TGTGCCAGCAGCTTAGGGGGCCGGCGGGGTACAGCCACAGATACGCAGTATTTT. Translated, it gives CASSLGGRRGTATDTQYF.